These T cell receptor beta chains were read from a single sample in a study of vaccination and CD4 T cells after COVID-19. TCRdb processed the PCR reads anew with MiXCR; each CDR3 protein has one entry. The table shows around 10,000 distinct CDR3 sequences, with about 40% occurring only once. Their antigens are not known. Sequenced: CD4+ T cells from blood, cultured in vitro. All receptors derive from a human donor who had recovered from COVID-19. Each CDR3 is given with its conserved first and last residue. D genes are given only for firm matches. The size field is filled for only some rows; it gives once, few, many or a size class.

v_gene: TRBV19; abundance: few; d_gene: TRBD2; j_gene: TRBJ2-4; CDR3aa: CASSRGGLAKNIQYF; CDR3nt: TGTGCCAGTAGTCGCGGGGGATTAGCCAAAAACATTCAGTACTTC
v_gene: TRBV30; abundance: medium-sized; d_gene: TRBD1; j_gene: TRBJ1-2; CDR3aa: CAWSRKGTGGDYGYTF; CDR3nt: TGTGCCTGGAGTAGGAAAGGGACAGGGGGCGACTATGGCTACACCTTC
v_gene: TRBV11-3; abundance: few; d_gene: TRBD2; j_gene: TRBJ2-5; CDR3aa: CASSLEGLAKETQYF; CDR3nt: TGTGCCAGCAGCTTAGAAGGACTAGCGAAAGAGACCCAGTACTTC
v_gene: TRBV6-2/TRBV6-3; abundance: once; d_gene: -; j_gene: TRBJ2-3; CDR3aa: CASSRLHDTQYF; CDR3nt: TGTGCCAGCAGCAGGCTGCATGATACGCAGTATTTT
v_gene: TRBV2; abundance: -; d_gene: -; j_gene: TRBJ2-1; CDR3aa: CASMWGQYNEQFF; CDR3nt: TGTGCCAGCATGTGGGGTCAATACAATGAGCAGTTCTTC
v_gene: TRBV20-1; abundance: -; d_gene: TRBD2; j_gene: TRBJ2-1; CDR3aa: CSARLAGGWQFF; CDR3nt: TGCAGTGCAAGACTAGCGGGGGGGTGGCAGTTCTTC
v_gene: TRBV5-4; abundance: -; d_gene: -; j_gene: TRBJ1-1; CDR3aa: CASSLGGWSGEDTEAFF; CDR3nt: TGTGCCAGCAGCTTGGGGGGCTGGTCAGGGGAGGACACTGAAGCTTTCTTT
v_gene: TRBV19; abundance: once; d_gene: TRBD1; j_gene: TRBJ2-7; CDR3aa: CASSTRDRVRYF; CDR3nt: TGTGCCAGTAGTACCCGGGACAGGGTGCGGTACTTC
v_gene: TRBV6-1; abundance: -; d_gene: TRBD1; j_gene: TRBJ1-2; CDR3aa: CASSGGRYRGNYGYTF; CDR3nt: TGTGCCAGCAGTGGGGGCCGCTACAGGGGGAACTATGGCTACACCTTC
v_gene: TRBV7-9; abundance: -; d_gene: -; j_gene: TRBJ2-1; CDR3aa: CASSFGAGPSYNEQFF; CDR3nt: TGTGCCAGCAGCTTCGGCGCGGGGCCGTCCTACAATGAGCAGTTCTTC
v_gene: TRBV7-2; abundance: -; d_gene: -; j_gene: TRBJ1-1; CDR3aa: CASSWGHSNTEAFF; CDR3nt: TGTGCCAGCAGCTGGGGACATTCGAACACTGAAGCTTTCTTT
v_gene: TRBV7-2; abundance: -; d_gene: -; j_gene: TRBJ1-2; CDR3aa: CASSRQSSNYGYTF; CDR3nt: TGTGCCAGCAGCCGACAATCCTCTAACTATGGCTACACCTTC
v_gene: TRBV20-1; abundance: -; d_gene: -; j_gene: TRBJ1-3; CDR3aa: CSARFPWTEPSGNTIYF; CDR3nt: TGCAGTGCTAGATTCCCTTGGACGGAGCCCTCTGGAAACACCATATATTTT
v_gene: TRBV20-1; abundance: few; d_gene: -; j_gene: TRBJ2-7; CDR3aa: CSARIFGRYEQYF; CDR3nt: TGCAGTGCAAGAATCTTCGGCCGCTACGAGCAGTACTTC
v_gene: TRBV6-1; abundance: -; d_gene: TRBD1; j_gene: TRBJ2-6; CDR3aa: CASRNTGAGANVLTF; CDR3nt: TGTGCCAGCCGCAATACAGGGGCTGGGGCCAACGTCCTGACTTTC
v_gene: TRBV11-2; abundance: -; d_gene: -; j_gene: TRBJ1-2; CDR3aa: CASSLGVGPRYGYTF; CDR3nt: TGTGCCAGCAGCTTAGGGGTAGGACCGCGGTATGGCTACACCTTC
v_gene: TRBV6-1; abundance: few; d_gene: TRBD1; j_gene: TRBJ2-7; CDR3aa: CASSPRQGTSYEQYF; CDR3nt: TGTGCCAGCAGTCCACGACAGGGGACGTCCTACGAGCAGTACTTC
v_gene: TRBV24-1; abundance: few; d_gene: -; j_gene: TRBJ1-5; CDR3aa: CATIFTDTNQPQHF; CDR3nt: TGTGCCACCATTTTCACAGACACCAATCAGCCCCAGCATTTT
v_gene: TRBV7-6; abundance: -; d_gene: -; j_gene: TRBJ2-3; CDR3aa: CASSLAGTGTDTQYF; CDR3nt: TGTGCCAGCAGCTTAGCGGGGACGGGGACAGATACGCAGTATTTT
v_gene: TRBV11-2; abundance: once; d_gene: TRBD2; j_gene: TRBJ2-5; CDR3aa: CASSLGLAGKKETQYF; CDR3nt: TGTGCCAGCAGCCTAGGACTAGCGGGGAAGAAAGAGACCCAGTACTTC
v_gene: TRBV27; abundance: few; d_gene: -; j_gene: TRBJ1-1; CDR3aa: CASSFQGHAEAFF; CDR3nt: TGTGCCAGCAGTTTTCAGGGGCACGCTGAAGCTTTCTTT
v_gene: TRBV11-3; abundance: -; d_gene: -; j_gene: TRBJ2-6; CDR3aa: CASSLEVPLNSGANVLTF; CDR3nt: TGTGCCAGCAGCTTAGAAGTTCCCCTTAACTCTGGGGCCAACGTCCTGACTTTC
v_gene: TRBV20-1; abundance: -; d_gene: TRBD1; j_gene: TRBJ1-2; CDR3aa: CSASRTGGNTF; CDR3nt: TGCAGTGCTAGCCGGACAGGGGGAAACACCTTC
v_gene: TRBV11-3; abundance: -; d_gene: -; j_gene: TRBJ2-6; CDR3aa: CASSVSGINSGANVLTF; CDR3nt: TGTGCCAGCAGCGTTAGCGGTATAAACTCTGGGGCCAACGTCCTGACTTTC
v_gene: TRBV6-1; abundance: -; d_gene: TRBD1; j_gene: TRBJ1-6; CDR3aa: CASRQGSRSPLHF; CDR3nt: TGTGCCAGCAGACAGGGGTCTAGATCACCCCTCCACTTT
v_gene: TRBV11-2; abundance: -; d_gene: -; j_gene: TRBJ1-3; CDR3aa: CASSSGRGSTIYF; CDR3nt: TGTGCCAGCAGCTCAGGGAGGGGAAGCACCATATATTTT
v_gene: TRBV7-9; abundance: few; d_gene: TRBD1; j_gene: TRBJ2-7; CDR3aa: CASRGSYGTATYEQYF; CDR3nt: TGTGCCAGCAGGGGTAGTTACGGGACAGCCACCTACGAGCAGTACTTC
v_gene: TRBV10-3; abundance: -; d_gene: TRBD1; j_gene: TRBJ1-2; CDR3aa: CAISRAGQGKGYGYTF; CDR3nt: TGTGCCATCAGTAGAGCTGGACAGGGAAAGGGCTATGGCTACACCTTC
v_gene: TRBV6-1; abundance: few; d_gene: -; j_gene: TRBJ1-2; CDR3aa: CASTQEGGGYGYTF; CDR3nt: TGTGCCAGCACTCAAGAGGGGGGCGGCTATGGCTACACCTTC
v_gene: TRBV6-1; abundance: -; d_gene: -; j_gene: TRBJ2-7; CDR3aa: CASRFTGSYEQYF; CDR3nt: TGTGCCAGCAGATTCACAGGGTCCTACGAGCAGTACTTC
v_gene: TRBV27; abundance: -; d_gene: -; j_gene: TRBJ2-2; CDR3aa: CASSRTVNTGELFF; CDR3nt: TGTGCCAGCAGCAGGACAGTGAACACCGGGGAGCTGTTTTTT
v_gene: TRBV7-9; abundance: -; d_gene: TRBD1; j_gene: TRBJ2-3; CDR3aa: CASSRLDRGGTDTQYF; CDR3nt: TGTGCCAGCAGCCGCTTGGACAGGGGAGGAACAGATACGCAGTATTTT
v_gene: TRBV6-1; abundance: few; d_gene: TRBD1; j_gene: TRBJ1-5; CDR3aa: CASSDRTGIGNQPQHF; CDR3nt: TGTGCCAGCAGTGATCGGACAGGGATAGGCAATCAGCCCCAGCATTTT
v_gene: TRBV4-2; abundance: -; d_gene: -; j_gene: TRBJ1-1; CDR3aa: CASSQVPIGFNTEAFF; CDR3nt: TGTGCCAGCAGCCAAGTACCAATAGGGTTCAACACTGAAGCTTTCTTT
v_gene: TRBV7-9; abundance: -; d_gene: -; j_gene: TRBJ1-4; CDR3aa: CASSLVERANEKLFF; CDR3nt: TGTGCCAGCAGCTTGGTAGAGAGAGCTAATGAAAAACTGTTTTTT
v_gene: TRBV5-1; abundance: -; d_gene: TRBD2; j_gene: TRBJ2-5; CDR3aa: CASSLGQLAGGQETQYF; CDR3nt: TGCGCCAGCAGCTTGGGTCAACTAGCGGGGGGACAAGAGACCCAGTACTTC
v_gene: TRBV5-6; abundance: -; d_gene: -; j_gene: TRBJ1-2; CDR3aa: CASSSVRGGRYTF; CDR3nt: TGTGCCAGCAGCTCGGTGAGGGGCGGGCGCTACACCTTC
v_gene: TRBV10-2; abundance: few; d_gene: -; j_gene: TRBJ2-7; CDR3aa: CASKGRGYEQYF; CDR3nt: TGCGCCAGCAAAGGGCGGGGCTACGAGCAGTACTTC
v_gene: TRBV12-3/TRBV12-4; abundance: -; d_gene: -; j_gene: TRBJ1-1; CDR3aa: CASSPRTEAFF; CDR3nt: TGTGCCAGCAGTCCCCGCACTGAAGCTTTCTTT
v_gene: TRBV5-1; abundance: -; d_gene: TRBD2; j_gene: TRBJ2-1; CDR3aa: CASGTSGGSYNEQFF; CDR3nt: TGCGCCAGCGGGACTAGCGGGGGGTCCTACAATGAGCAGTTCTTC
v_gene: TRBV27; abundance: few; d_gene: TRBD1; j_gene: TRBJ1-2; CDR3aa: CASSFEPQRGRGSNYGYTF; CDR3nt: TGTGCCAGCAGTTTTGAGCCCCAGAGGGGGCGAGGGTCTAACTATGGCTACACCTTC
v_gene: TRBV7-6; abundance: few; d_gene: TRBD2; j_gene: TRBJ2-5; CDR3aa: CASSLGLKETQYF; CDR3nt: TGTGCCAGCAGTTTGGGACTAAAAGAGACCCAGTACTTC
v_gene: TRBV15; abundance: -; d_gene: TRBD2; j_gene: TRBJ2-1; CDR3aa: CATSRRGELDEQFF; CDR3nt: TGTGCCACCAGCAGGCGGGGGGAATTGGATGAGCAGTTCTTC
v_gene: TRBV10-3; abundance: -; d_gene: -; j_gene: TRBJ1-3; CDR3aa: CAIRESGTGNTIYF; CDR3nt: TGTGCCATCAGGGAATCCGGGACTGGAAACACCATATATTTT
v_gene: TRBV6-1; abundance: few; d_gene: TRBD1; j_gene: TRBJ1-2; CDR3aa: CASRKDRDYGYTF; CDR3nt: TGTGCCAGCAGAAAGGACAGGGACTATGGCTACACCTTC
v_gene: TRBV21-1; abundance: few; d_gene: -; j_gene: TRBJ1-2; CDR3aa: CASSNRGAVTPYGYTF; CDR3nt: TGTGCCAGCAGCAATCGGGGGGCGGTCACCCCCTATGGCTACACCTTC
v_gene: TRBV20-1; abundance: few; d_gene: TRBD1; j_gene: TRBJ1-5; CDR3aa: CSATQGAGQPQHF; CDR3nt: TGCAGTGCTACACAGGGGGCTGGTCAGCCCCAGCATTTT
v_gene: TRBV19; abundance: few; d_gene: -; j_gene: TRBJ1-2; CDR3aa: CASTHGGGYGYTF; CDR3nt: TGTGCCAGTACCCATGGAGGGGGGTATGGCTACACCTTC
v_gene: TRBV7-8; abundance: -; d_gene: TRBD1; j_gene: TRBJ1-3; CDR3aa: CASSSTGNPGNTIYF; CDR3nt: TGTGCCAGCAGCTCGACAGGGAATCCCGGAAACACCATATATTTT
v_gene: TRBV27; abundance: few; d_gene: -; j_gene: TRBJ1-5; CDR3aa: CASSEQPQHF; CDR3nt: TGTGCCAGCAGTGAACAGCCCCAGCATTTT
v_gene: TRBV25-1; abundance: few; d_gene: TRBD1; j_gene: TRBJ1-2; CDR3aa: CASSDNGGTGALYGYTF; CDR3nt: TGTGCCAGCAGTGACAATGGGGGGACAGGAGCCCTCTATGGCTACACCTTC
v_gene: TRBV15; abundance: few; d_gene: TRBD2; j_gene: TRBJ2-5; CDR3aa: CATRTTAGEETQYF; CDR3nt: TGTGCCACCAGAACTACAGCGGGGGAAGAGACCCAGTACTTC
v_gene: TRBV2; abundance: few; d_gene: -; j_gene: TRBJ1-5; CDR3aa: CASSEALHLGDGEPQHF; CDR3nt: TGTGCCAGCAGTGAAGCGCTTCATCTCGGGGATGGGGAGCCCCAGCATTTT
v_gene: TRBV10-1; abundance: -; d_gene: -; j_gene: TRBJ2-3; CDR3aa: CASSAGPKGTDTQYF; CDR3nt: TGCGCCAGCAGTGCAGGCCCAAAGGGCACAGATACGCAGTATTTT